This T cell receptor beta chain derives from a study of T cell repertoires in cytomegalovirus infection. Study-wide context: Recently identified HLA-C-restricted and well-studied HLA-B-restricted CMV epitopes were used. Evidence of both CMV infection and a matching HLA type came from public TCR beta signatures.

Each CDR3 protein gets one entry after TCRdb re-called the reads with MiXCR. This sample yields around 900,000 distinct CDR3 sequences, of which approximately 31% are seen a single time; about 14% belongs to the top ten. Turning to this clonotype: Its antigen is as yet unknown.

Findings and caveats of the study: Carriers of CMV plus the relevant HLA were identified by cumulative public TCR beta family frequency.

The germline V gene encodes CDR1 SGHDT and CDR2 YYEEEE. V gave up 3 bases and J gave up 2 bases, with 11 bases separating them. This CDR3 is 14 amino acids long. This receptor was obtained from a human donor in good health (CMV status not recorded). Some clones in this sample may be carry-over from other donors' samples. The V gene is TRBV5-6, the J gene TRBJ2-5, with D perhaps TRBD1 or TRBD2 (5 bases each). The material was cultured CD8+ T cells from PBMCs, obtained from culture after CMV antigen stimulation. CDR3 in amino acids: CASSYGTIQETQYF. Here the CDR3 DNA reads TGTGCCAGCAGCTACGGGACGATACAAGAGACCCAGTACTTC.